This TCR beta chain came from a study of T cell responses to AZD1222 COVID-19 vaccine. Assay: immunoSEQ multiplex PCR; the TCRdb copy retains only in-frame clones and omits some. The sample holds 150,000 to 250,000 clones, approximately 93% seen once. V lost 2 bases and J 5 bases, leaving 3 bases between the germline ends. This CDR3 comprises 12 residues. Germline V gives CDR1 KGHSH, CDR2 LQKENI. The chain combines TRBV18 with TRBJ2-2; D is unclear. This TCR derives from an adult who received the AZD1222 COVID-19 vaccine. The sample here was peripheral blood, taken 28 days after the second AZD1222 dose. CDR3 sequence (DNA): TGTGCCAGCTCACCAGGGACCGGGGAGCTGTTTTTT. Encoded protein: CASSPGTGELFF.